The clone carrying this T cell receptor (beta chain) was observed at least ten times. Time point in this sample: patch test 1, 2 weeks after DPC sensitization. The treatment here: therapeutic diphenylcyclopropenone sensitization with weekly scalp DPC. Venepuncture was done earlier than the placement of each patch test. The germline gives CDR1 LNHNV, CDR2 YYDKDF (reference sequence). The CDR3 has 17 residues. V was pared by 0 bases and J by 1 base, with 14 bases between. This sample was included in a study of human T cells and chemical hapten exposure. The study's library attached unique molecular identifiers to single cDNA molecules. TCRdb used MiXCR to reprocess the RACE reads, holding one entry per CDR3 protein. The sample consists of fewer than 500,000 distinct CDR3 sequences, roughly 5% of them appearing once.

This TCR derives from a woman between 50 and 59 years old with alopecia areata. Some clones in this sample may be carry-over from other donors' samples. This material consisted of whole blood, taken in connection with sensitization to the hapten diphenylcyclopropenone (DPC). The genes are TRBV15 and TRBJ2-3; D remains ambiguous. CDR3 sequence (DNA): TGTGCCACCAGCAGAGATAAAGTGGAAACCCGCACAGATACGCAGTATTTT. Residues: CATSRDKVETRTDTQYF.